These T cell receptor beta chains were read from a single sample in a study of early T cells in non-severe SARS-CoV-2 infection. MiXCR, applied by TCRdb to the 5' RACE reads, yields one record per CDR3 protein. This sample has about 40,000 distinct CDR3 sequences, with over 3.5% found just once. What was sequenced was whole blood. Receptors were obtained from an adult who was a healthcare worker with PCR-confirmed SARS-CoV-2 infection or an uninfected control (not recorded which). Both conserved end residues are part of each CDR3.

v_call | cdr3_aa
TRBV28 | CASSPHRSPGSYEQYF
TRBV28 | CASKGGGKYNEQFF
TRBV28 | CASSLAGTGGGQPQHF
TRBV6-5 | CASSYGVGGSASPLHF
TRBV5-6 | CASNQRRDRGPRSSYEQYF
TRBV29-1 | CSVEDWGGSPFAGYTF
TRBV20-1 | CSARVGLAAGRGETQYF
TRBV7-6 | CASSPGGAYEQYF
TRBV6-2/TRBV6-3 | CASIKRLAGGKFLNEQFF
TRBV11-2 | CASSPRRLTQYF